One and the same sample provided the 18 T cell receptor beta chains below, sequenced in a study of control samples from healthy donors and cancer patients. Measured with immunoSEQ multiplex PCR; TCRdb has only the in-frame clones, and not every one. The table includes about 76,000 clones, about 89% detected once. Input material: PBMCs. The receptors come from a woman between 50 and 59 years old with colorectal cancer.

The chain has TRBV10-1 and TRBJ2-1; 8 nucleotides agree with TRBD2. The V gene end was trimmed by 6 bases and the J gene end by 6 bases; junction bases not matched to a gene: 4. Germline values: CDR1 WNHNN, CDR2 SYGVQD (reference sequence). The CDR3 sequence is 13 residues long. For the CDR3, the DNA is TGCGCCAGCAGCCCGGGGGGGCCCAATGAGCAGTTCTTC. This gives the protein CASSPGGPNEQFF.

The chain is built from TRBV10-2 and TRBJ2-3, with 9 positions matching TRBD1. The CDR3 totals 15 residues. J lost 6 bases, V lost 10 bases, and 14 bases had no gene match. The V gene's germline CDR1 is WSHSY and CDR2 SAAADI. CDR3 DNA: TGCGCCACCAGAAAAACCATACAGGGGGCCGATACGCAGTATTTT. Protein product: CATRKTIQGADTQYF.

The rearrangement joins TRBV6-1 to TRBJ1-5; tentative D call: TRBD1 (5 bases). With 2 bases removed from V and 0 bases from J, the gap between germline ends came to 14 bases. There are 17 residues in the CDR3. Germline values: CDR1 MNHNS, CDR2 SASEGT. The CDR3 sequence: CASSETRALYSNQPQHF. DNA for the CDR3: TGTGCCAGCAGTGAAACCAGGGCCCTCTATAGCAATCAGCCCCAGCATTTT.

The chain carries TRBV5-1 and TRBJ1-2; D uncertain. V gave up 0 bases and J gave up 2 bases, with 5 bases separating them. CDR3 length: 13 amino acids. In germline, CDR1 is SGHRS, CDR2 YFSETQ. The CDR3 DNA reads TGCGCCAGCAGCTTGGAACAGAACTATGGCTACACCTTC. It codes for CASSLEQNYGYTF.

J is TRBJ1-6 and V is TRBV6-5; D remains unclear. Germline V gene lookup returns CDR1 MNHEY and CDR2 SVGAGI. The CDR3 spans 15 residues. V lost 6 bases to trimming and J lost 11 bases, with 20 bases between them. CDR3 loop: CASREGGLRMAPLHF. DNA of the CDR3: TGTGCCAGCAGAGAGGGAGGGCTTCGGATGGCACCCCTCCACTTT.

This chain uses TRBV6-5 with TRBJ2-1, with D unresolved. Germline-derived CDR1 and CDR2 are MNHEY and SVGAGI. Trimming cost V 2 bases and J 2 bases, with 7 bases left between them. This CDR3 comprises 14 residues. Here the CDR3 reads CASSYPGPYNEQFF. DNA of the CDR3: TGTGCCAGCAGTTACCCCGGACCCTACAATGAGCAGTTCTTC.

The chain employs TRBV18 and TRBJ1-5; 8 bases are shared with TRBD1. CDR3 length: 15 amino acids. Per germline, CDR1 KGHSH and CDR2 LQKENI. J was trimmed by 5 bases and V by 6 bases; bases with no gene match: 9. The DNA for the CDR3 is TGTGCCAGCTCTTACGGACAGGGCGGGGATCAGCCCCAGCATTTT. It is translated as CASSYGQGGDQPQHF.

In this sample, this clone turned up a few times. The chain uses TRBV2 and TRBJ1-5; D is undetermined. The CDR3 is 13 residues long. CDR1 is SNHLY and CDR2 is FYNNEI in the germline V gene. V lost 8 bases, J lost 4 bases, and 12 bases lay in between. The CDR3 here is CASGVMTNQPQHF. CDR3 DNA: TGTGCCAGCGGTGTGATGACAAATCAGCCCCAGCATTTT.

V gene TRBV10-3 combines with J gene TRBJ2-1; the D gene is possibly TRBD2 (7 bases). Trimming left V 0 bases short and J 7 bases short, with 16 bases between. The germline gives CDR1 ENHRY, CDR2 SYGVKD. CDR3 length: 16 residues. In DNA form, the CDR3 reads TGTGCCATCAGTGAGTCGATGGGGGGGCGAGGGAATGAGCAGTTCTTC. Translating it yields CAISESMGGRGNEQFF.

V gene TRBV19 combines with J gene TRBJ1-2; 10 bases are shared with TRBD1. The CDR3 spans 14 residues. CDR1 is LNHDA and CDR2 is SQIVND in the germline V gene (reference sequence). With V trimmed by 7 bases and J by 8 bases, 10 bases remained unmatched. CDR3 residues: CASTEGDRGQGYTF. CDR3 in DNA: TGTGCCAGTACCGAGGGCGACAGGGGGCAAGGCTACACCTTC.

This rearrangement joins TRBV6-5 to TRBJ1-6; 8 nucleotides agree with TRBD1. This CDR3 has 13 residues. CDR1 and CDR2 from the germline V gene are MNHEY and SVGAGI. V lost 8 bases to trimming and J lost 6 bases; unmatched junction nucleotides: 3. DNA of the CDR3: TGTGCCAGCTCAACAGGGGGTAATTCACCCCTCCACTTT. Translation: CASSTGGNSPLHF.

The rearrangement joins TRBV30 to TRBJ1-4; no clear D. The germline V and J ends were trimmed by 2 bases and 4 bases, with 8 bases remaining between them. CDR1 and CDR2 from the germline V gene are GTSNPN and SVGIG (reference sequence). CDR3 length equals 13 residues. CDR3 sequence: CAWSKRFNEKLFF. The CDR3 DNA follows: TGTGCCTGGAGTAAGCGGTTTAATGAAAAACTGTTTTTT.

The chain couples TRBV5-6 to TRBJ2-3; 7 bases map to TRBD1. Germline V lookup: CDR1 SGHDT, CDR2 YYEEEE. V dropped 1 base and J dropped 2; count of bases not matched to a gene: 7. The CDR3 totals 16 residues. The CDR3 region has the DNA TGTGCCAGCAGCTTGTGGCAGGGGGTGTTCACAGATACGCAGTATTTT. Translated: CASSLWQGVFTDTQYF.

The chain couples TRBV18 to TRBJ1-6, with 9 bases lining up with TRBD1. After removal of 2 bases from V and 6 bases from J, the junction contained 2 bases not matched to a gene. This CDR3 contains 15 residues. From germline, CDR1 is KGHSH and CDR2 LQKENI. The CDR3 sequence is CASSPIQGANSPLHF. DNA of the CDR3: TGTGCCAGCTCACCAATACAGGGGGCTAATTCACCCCTCCACTTT.

This clone appeared a single time. The V call is TRBV6-2 or TRBV6-3, the J call TRBJ2-1, with 12 bases aligning to TRBD1. The germline V gene has CDR1 MNHEY and CDR2 SVGEGT. V shed 0 bases, J shed 15 bases, and the junction held 15 bases outside the gene matches. There are 17 residues in the CDR3. CDR3 sequence (DNA): TGTGCCAGCAGTTACTCGGGGACAGGGGGCTTTCATGAGCAGGGGTTCTTC. It yields the protein CASSYSGTGGFHEQGFF.

The CDR3 DNA sequence: TGTGCCAGCAGCCTGGTGGGGAACACTGAAGCTTTCTTT. Translated: CASSLVGNTEAFF. V usage is TRBV28 and J usage is TRBJ1-1; no definite D call. Between the trimmed V and J ends, which lost 6 bases and 1 base, there was a span of 9 bases. Germline V gives CDR1 MDHEN, CDR2 SYDVKM. The CDR3 consists of 13 residues. Supplemented by reference TRBV28 and TRBJ1-1, the full variable domain reads DVKVTQSSRYLVKRTGEKVFLECVQDMDHENMFWYRQDPGLGLRLIYFSYDVKMKEKGDIPEGYSVSREKKERFSLILESASTNQTSMYLCASSLVGNTEAFFGQGTRLTVV.

The chain has TRBV7-9 and TRBJ1-3; no clear D gene. The germline V and J ends were trimmed by 1 base and 0 bases, with 4 bases remaining between them. CDR1 SEHNR and CDR2 FQNEAQ come from the germline V gene (reference sequence). The CDR3 has 14 amino acids. The CDR3 nucleotides are TGTGCCAGCAGCTTAGTGGGCTCTGGAAACACCATATATTTT. Its protein is CASSLVGSGNTIYF.

The chain carries TRBV6-5 and TRBJ1-5, with 7 bases that match TRBD1. CDR1 MNHEY and CDR2 SVGAGI come from the germline V gene. V lost 6 bases and J lost 6; bases outside the gene matches: 8. The CDR3 loop spans 14 amino acids. CDR3 nucleotides: TGTGCCAGCAGAAAGACAGGGCGAGGTCAGCCCCAGCATTTT. Translated: CASRKTGRGQPQHF.